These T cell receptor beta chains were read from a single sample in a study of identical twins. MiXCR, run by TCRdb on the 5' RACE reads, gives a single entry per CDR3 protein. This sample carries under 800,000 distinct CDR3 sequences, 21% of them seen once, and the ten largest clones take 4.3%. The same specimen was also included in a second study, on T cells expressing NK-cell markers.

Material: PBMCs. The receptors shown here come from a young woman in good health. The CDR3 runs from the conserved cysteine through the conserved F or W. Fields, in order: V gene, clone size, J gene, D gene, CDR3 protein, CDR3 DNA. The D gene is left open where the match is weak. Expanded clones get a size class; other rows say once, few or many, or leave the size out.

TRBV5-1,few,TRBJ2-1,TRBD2,CASSFSPEAGGNEQFF,TGCGCCAGCAGCTTCAGCCCAGAAGCGGGGGGGAATGAGCAGTTCTTC
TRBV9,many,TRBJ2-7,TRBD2,CASSETSGSSYEQYF,TGTGCCAGCAGCGAGACTAGCGGGAGCTCCTACGAGCAGTACTTC
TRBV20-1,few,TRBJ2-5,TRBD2,CSAEPGLAVQETQYF,TGCAGTGCGGAACCGGGACTAGCGGTTCAAGAGACCCAGTACTTC
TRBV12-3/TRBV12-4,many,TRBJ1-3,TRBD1,CASSPPGQGSGNTIYF,TGTGCCAGCAGTCCACCGGGACAGGGGTCAGGAAACACCATATATTTT
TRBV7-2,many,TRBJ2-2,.,CASSLPVGRSGELFF,TGTGCCAGCAGCTTACCCGTCGGGAGATCCGGGGAGCTGTTTTTT
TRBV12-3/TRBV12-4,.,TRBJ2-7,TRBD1,CASSLTVTGVMGQYF,TGTGCCAGCAGTTTGACGGTGACAGGGGTAATGGGGCAGTACTTC
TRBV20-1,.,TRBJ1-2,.,CSARTQKGNYGYTF,TGCAGTGCCAGGACCCAGAAGGGAAACTATGGCTACACCTTC
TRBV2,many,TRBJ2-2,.,CASSERGGAGELFF,TGTGCCAGCAGTGAGAGGGGCGGGGCCGGGGAGCTGTTTTTT
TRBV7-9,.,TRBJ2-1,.,CASSRGGPSYNEQFF,TGTGCCAGCAGCCGGGGTGGACCCTCCTACAATGAGCAGTTCTTC
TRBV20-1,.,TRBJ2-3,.,CSARGRAGAATQYF,TGCAGTGCTAGGGGGAGGGCGGGGGCAGCCACGCAGTATTTT
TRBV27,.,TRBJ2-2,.,CASSQIGQKATGELFF,TGTGCCAGCAGTCAAATCGGACAGAAGGCGACCGGGGAGCTGTTTTTT
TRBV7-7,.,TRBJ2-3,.,CASSLVRADTQYF,TGTGCTAGCAGCTTAGTCCGGGCAGATACGCAGTATTTT
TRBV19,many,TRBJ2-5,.,CASSRRGETQYF,TGTGCCAGCTCCCGCCGGGGGGAGACCCAGTACTTC
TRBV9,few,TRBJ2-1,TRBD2,CAGGPMAGVGEQFF,TGTGCCGGCGGACCTATGGCGGGAGTAGGTGAGCAGTTCTTC
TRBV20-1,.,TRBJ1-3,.,CSAPGTRNGNTIYF,TGCAGTGCTCCCGGGACGAGGAATGGAAACACCATATATTTT
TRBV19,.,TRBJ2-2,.,CASSLPFGGSISATGELFF,TGTGCCAGTAGTTTGCCCTTTGGGGGTAGTATATCGGCCACCGGGGAGCTGTTTTTT
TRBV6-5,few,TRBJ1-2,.,CASRDSYYGYTF,TGTGCCAGCAGGGACAGCTACTATGGCTACACCTTC
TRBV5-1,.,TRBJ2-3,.,CASSLSWGATDTQYF,TGCGCCAGCAGCCTCTCGTGGGGGGCCACAGATACGCAGTATTTT
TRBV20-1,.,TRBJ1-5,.,CSAQLRDSNQPQHF,TGCAGTGCTCAACTACGGGATAGCAATCAGCCCCAGCATTTT
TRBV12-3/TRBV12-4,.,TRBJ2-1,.,CASNHYSPHNEQFF,TGTGCCAGCAACCATTATAGCCCACACAATGAGCAGTTCTTC
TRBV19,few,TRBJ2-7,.,CASSHRGGEREQYF,TGTGCCAGTAGTCACAGGGGAGGAGAACGCGAGCAGTACTTC
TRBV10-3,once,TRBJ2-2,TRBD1,CAIKGQGSGELFF,TGTGCCATCAAGGGACAGGGATCCGGGGAGCTGTTTTTT
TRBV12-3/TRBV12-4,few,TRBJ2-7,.,CASSLPGLDEQYF,TGTGCCAGCAGTTTACCAGGATTGGACGAGCAGTACTTC
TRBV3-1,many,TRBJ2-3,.,CASSQDRIRSVQYTTDTQYF,TGTGCCAGCAGCCAAGATAGAATCCGAAGCGTTCAGTATACCACAGATACGCAGTATTTT
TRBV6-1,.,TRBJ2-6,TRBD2,CASSSSGRALAGANVLTF,TGTGCCAGCAGTAGTAGCGGGAGGGCCCTCGCTGGGGCCAACGTCCTGACTTTC
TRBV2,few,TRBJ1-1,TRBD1,CASMGTGEAFF,TGTGCCAGCATGGGGACAGGGGAAGCTTTCTTT
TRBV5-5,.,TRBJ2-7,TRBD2,CASSLVSGRAVIDEQYF,TGTGCCAGCAGCTTGGTTAGCGGGAGGGCCGTGATTGACGAGCAGTACTTC
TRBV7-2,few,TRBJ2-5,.,CASSLSGLEVETQYF,TGTGCCAGCAGCTTATCCGGGTTAGAAGTCGAGACCCAGTACTTC
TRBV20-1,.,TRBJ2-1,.,CSARRGHQSYNEQFF,TGCAGTGCTAGAAGGGGACACCAATCCTACAATGAGCAGTTCTTC
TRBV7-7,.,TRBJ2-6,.,CASSLGAANVLTF,TGTGCTAGCAGCTTAGGGGCGGCCAACGTCCTGACTTTC
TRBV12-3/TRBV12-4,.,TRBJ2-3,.,CASRSSGAEYF,TGTGCCAGCAGGTCTAGTGGCGCGGAGTATTTT